Listed here are 17 T cell receptor beta chains from one sample, sequenced in a study of shared clonotypes between healthy human individuals. Libraries were prepared by immunoSEQ multiplex PCR; TCRdb keeps only in-frame clonotypes and omits some of them. The table has around 1,900,000 clones, roughly 93% seen once. Naive CD8 isolation took CD45RO-negative cells positively selected for CCR7 and excluded terminally differentiated effector memory CD45RA+ cells. Input material: naive CD8+ T cells from PBMCs. The receptors shown here come from a man between 18 and 35 years old in good health. Some clones in this sample may be carry-over from other donors' samples.

The genes are TRBV5-5 and TRBJ2-7; a possible D gene is TRBD2 (6 bases). The CDR3 is made up of 17 amino acids. Germline CDR1 reads SGHKS; CDR2 reads YYEKEE (reference sequence). The V gene lost 3 bases and the J gene lost 1 base, with 20 bases spanning the gap. The CDR3 sequence: CASSWAPPGLTSYEQYF. For the CDR3, the DNA is TGTGCCAGCAGCTGGGCCCCTCCGGGACTTACTTCCTACGAGCAGTACTTC.

V usage is TRBV2 and J usage is TRBJ2-5, with 12 bases lining up with TRBD2. J gave up 5 bases and V 11 bases, and 12 bases lay outside the gene matches. The CDR3 totals 15 residues. Germline CDR1 reads SNHLY; CDR2 reads FYNNEI. The CDR3 region is CAGKETSGSGETQYF. CDR3 coding DNA: TGTGCCGGGAAGGAGACTAGCGGGAGCGGGGAGACCCAGTACTTC.

The chain links TRBV27 to TRBJ2-3; D perhaps matches TRBD1 (6 bases). Germline-derived CDR1 and CDR2 are MNHEY and SMNVEV (reference sequence). This CDR3 region has 16 residues. The V and J ends lost 5 bases and 4 bases respectively, with 19 bases between them. Here the CDR3 DNA reads TGTGCCAGCAGTAGCGGCCCCAGGGGATTGGCAGATACGCAGTATTTT. Translation: CASSSGPRGLADTQYF.

The rearrangement links TRBV6-5 to TRBJ2-3; TRBD1 or TRBD2 may be the D gene (5 bases each). Per the germline V gene, CDR1 is MNHEY and CDR2 is SVGAGI. The CDR3 is 15 amino acids. Trimming stripped 2 bases from V and 1 base from J, with 10 bases between. The CDR3 DNA reads as TGTGCCAGCAGTTACGGGGCGGGCGGCACAGATACGCAGTATTTT. It encodes CASSYGAGGTDTQYF.

This sequence joins TRBV7-2 and TRBJ2-1, with D unclear. The CDR3 consists of 13 residues. The germline V and J ends were trimmed by 3 bases and 10 bases, with 13 bases remaining between them. From germline, CDR1 is SGHTA and CDR2 FQGNSA. The CDR3 reads CASSFGLRKEQFF. The CDR3, as DNA: TGTGCCAGCAGCTTCGGCTTGAGAAAGGAGCAGTTCTTC.

The CDR3 region has the DNA TGTGCCAGCAGCCCTCACAGGGGGCCCAGTGTTGGCTACACCTTC. It encodes CASSPHRGPSVGYTF. The chain is built from TRBV9 and TRBJ1-2; 9 bases are shared with TRBD1. CDR3 length: 15 residues. Germline V lookup: CDR1 SGDLS, CDR2 YYNGEE. J was trimmed by 7 bases and V by 4 bases; bases with no gene match: 11.

The chain joins TRBV7-4 to TRBJ2-7, with 7 nucleotides matching TRBD2. The J segment lost 0 bases and the V segment lost 2 bases, leaving 7 bases of the junction unmatched. This CDR3 has 16 amino acids. Germline V gives CDR1 SGHVT, CDR2 SQSDAQ. The CDR3 is CASSLPPSGSSYEQYF. CDR3 nucleotides: TGTGCCAGCAGCTTACCTCCTAGCGGAAGCTCCTACGAGCAGTACTTC.

The chain links TRBV7-6 to TRBJ1-1; 8 bases are shared with TRBD1. The CDR3 extends over 16 amino acids. Looked up from germline, CDR1 is SGHVS and CDR2 is FNYEAQ. V was clipped by 5 bases and J by 4 bases; unmatched bases: 12. DNA of the CDR3: TGTGCCAGCAGCCCTTTGGGGCAGGGGGCTTTCACTGAAGCTTTCTTT. It yields the protein CASSPLGQGAFTEAFF.

The V and J genes are TRBV7-6 and TRBJ2-1; no reliable D call. CDR3 length: 14 residues. The germline CDR1 and CDR2 sequences are SGHVS and FNYEAQ. V gave up 1 base and J gave up 6 bases, with 10 bases separating them. CDR3: CASSLGALSNEQFF. The CDR3 DNA reads TGTGCCAGCAGCTTAGGGGCCCTCAGCAATGAGCAGTTCTTC.

The chain is built from TRBV28 and TRBJ1-5; D gene unclear. CDR1 is MDHEN, CDR2 SYDVKM, per germline. V lost 6 bases and J lost 8, with 23 bases in between. There are 16 residues in the CDR3. The CDR3 spells CASSQGPGPELKPQHF. The CDR3, as DNA: TGTGCCAGCAGCCAAGGTCCCGGACCGGAATTAAAGCCCCAGCATTTT.

In this sample, this clone turned up a few times. Other DNA sequences in the same sample also yield this CDR3. The chain is built from TRBV7-7 and TRBJ1-1; D gene unclear. V gave up 3 bases and J gave up 0 bases, with 5 bases separating them. The CDR3 sequence is 13 residues long. CDR1 and CDR2 (germline): SSHAT, FNYEAQ (reference sequence). CDR3 nucleotides: TGTGCCAGCAGCTTGACGGTGAACACTGAAGCTTTCTTT. Amino acid sequence: CASSLTVNTEAFF.

V usage is TRBV11-2 and J usage is TRBJ2-7; 8 bases fit TRBD2. From germline, CDR1 is SGHAT and CDR2 FQNNGV. The CDR3 contains 14 residues. V shed 10 bases and J 2 bases; nucleotides not matched to a gene: 10. The CDR3 bases are TGTGCCACCCGCTTCCGGGGGGGGCCCTACGAGCAGTACTTC. Translation: CATRFRGGPYEQYF. Full variable domain (outside the CDR3, taken from reference TRBV11-2 and TRBJ2-7): EAGVAQSPRYKIIEKRQSVAFWCNPISGHATLYWYQQILGQGPKLLIQFQNNGVVDDSQLPKDRFSAERLKGVDSTLKIQPAKLEDSAVYLCATRFRGGPYEQYFGPGTRLTVT.

V gene TRBV27 combines with J gene TRBJ2-7; D unclear. Per the germline V gene, CDR1 is MNHEY and CDR2 is SMNVEV (reference sequence). This CDR3 spans 13 amino acids. Deletions cut 3 bases from V and 3 bases from J, with 9 bases between. The CDR3 DNA is TGTGCCAGCAGTTTTAACACCTACTACGAGCAGTACTTC. It translates to CASSFNTYYEQYF.

This chain uses TRBV7-9 with TRBJ2-7; 8 bases map to TRBD1. Losses at the gene ends were 5 bases for V and 7 bases for J; bases not matched to a gene: 16. The germline V gene encodes CDR1 SEHNR and CDR2 FQNEAQ (reference sequence). CDR3 length: 16 amino acids. The CDR3, as DNA: TGTGCCAGCAGCGCCTCGGGACAGGTAGAAATGAGGGAGCAGTACTTC. It is translated as CASSASGQVEMREQYF.

The chain combines TRBV6-1 with TRBJ1-2; the D gene is possibly TRBD1 (5 bases). Germline V CDR1 and CDR2: MNHNS, SASEGT. Trimming shortened V by 11 bases and J by 3 bases, and 16 bases separated the two germline ends. CDR3 length equals 13 residues. The CDR3 DNA reads TGTGCCGGCCGCCCGGGGGAGGACTATGGCTACACCTTC. As protein: CAGRPGEDYGYTF.

The V gene is TRBV6-1, the J gene TRBJ1-5, with D hard to call. Germline V gene lookup returns CDR1 MNHNS and CDR2 SASEGT. Trimming shortened V by 2 bases and J by 6 bases, and 11 bases separated the two germline ends. The CDR3 runs to 14 residues. The CDR3 coding sequence is TGTGCCAGCAGTGAAAGGCTCGGCGGTCAGCCCCAGCATTTT. Translated: CASSERLGGQPQHF.

Comments on this clone: The identical CDR3 is also encoded by other nucleotide sequences in the sample. The V call is TRBV27, the J call TRBJ1-5; D ambiguous. Germline CDR1 is MNHEY and CDR2 is SMNVEV (reference sequence). The CDR3 has 15 amino acids. V gave up 1 base and J gave up 1 base, with 8 bases separating them. Written as DNA, the CDR3 is TGTGCCAGCAGTTTATTAGGTTCCAGCAATCAGCCCCAGCATTTT. Protein sequence: CASSLLGSSNQPQHF.